This T cell receptor beta chain was profiled in a study of blood T cell repertoires in COVID-19. Across the study: COVID-19 samples, acute and convalescent, were from the United States, Italy and Spain. PBMCs, B-cell-depleted T cells, or T cells provided the cDNA or gDNA that made up the material.

Methods used by the authors: Using reference gene primer amplification, nucleated cell counts were estimated. Measured with immunoSEQ multiplex PCR; TCRdb has only the in-frame clones, and not every one. V and J calls and clone size come straight from that table; D and trimming were deduced from the DNA. Of about 94,000 clones listed, roughly 70% are singletons. It was during active infection that Seattle patients were enrolled and then longitudinally followed. This CDR3 comprises 15 residues. The V end was cut by 5 bases, the J end by 8 bases, with 19 bases between. The germline V gene has CDR1 MDHEN and CDR2 SYDVKM.

The sample taken for sequencing was peripheral blood. The sequence derives from a man aged 70-80 years with COVID-19, enrolled during active disease. The chain carries TRBV28 and TRBJ2-1, with a tentative D call TRBD1 (5 bases). Here the CDR3 DNA reads TGTGCCAGCAGTCCCTCGACAGTGCCCCGATATGAGCAGTTCTTC. This translates into CASSPSTVPRYEQFF.